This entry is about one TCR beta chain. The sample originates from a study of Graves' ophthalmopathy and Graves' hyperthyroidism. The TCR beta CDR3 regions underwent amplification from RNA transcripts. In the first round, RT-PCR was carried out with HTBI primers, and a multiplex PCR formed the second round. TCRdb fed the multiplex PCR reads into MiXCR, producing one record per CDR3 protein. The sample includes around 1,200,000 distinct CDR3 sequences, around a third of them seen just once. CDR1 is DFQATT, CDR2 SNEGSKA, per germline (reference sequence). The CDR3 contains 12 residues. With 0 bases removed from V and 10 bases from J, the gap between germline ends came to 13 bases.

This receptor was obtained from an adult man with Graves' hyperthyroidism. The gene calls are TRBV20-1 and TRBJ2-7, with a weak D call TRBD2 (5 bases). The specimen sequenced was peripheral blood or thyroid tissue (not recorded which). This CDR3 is CSARDEGLDQYF. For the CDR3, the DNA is TGCAGTGCTAGAGACGAGGGCTTAGATCAGTACTTC.